This T cell receptor beta chain comes out of a study of CD8+CD57+ T cells in acquired aplastic anemia. About the research overall: The mean DNA yield obtained from sorted CD4+ and CD8+ cells came to approximately 3.2 ug. Healthy donors yielded around 11 million CD4+ cell reads on average. General study points: In common between the patients and the controls were twenty-nine CD8+ CDR3 sequences. Patient and control CD8+ Simpson's diversity was not significantly different.

CDR1 and CDR2 (germline): MGHDK, SYGVNS. The CDR3 totals 13 residues. The V gene lost 7 bases and the J gene lost 3 bases, with 13 bases spanning the gap. Genomic DNA, the template, was used for profiling of the TCR beta VDJ and CDR3. TCRdb passed the reads through MiXCR, listing each CDR3 protein once. The sample carries over 100,000 distinct CDR3 sequences, 41% recorded once. This clonotype was detected many times. Its antigen remains unknown. The sample comprised sorted CD4+, CD8+, or CD8+CD57+ T cells (not recorded which) from PBMCs. The chain couples TRBV25-1 to TRBJ2-7, with TRBD1 as a possible D gene (6 bases). This clonotype was obtained from a human donor in good health, serving as a control. Written as DNA, the CDR3 is TGTGCCAGCACGAAACAGGGATACTACGAGCAGTACTTC. Protein sequence: CASTKQGYYEQYF.